These 25 T cell receptor beta chains came from one sample sequenced in a study of naive and memory T cell subsets (TCRdb year 2017). To prepare the library, UMI-ligation and nested PCR was applied. TCRdb shows the sequencer as Illumina MiSeq. To cover both TRBC1 and TRBC2, the beta constant-region primer consisted of an equimolar mix of two oligonucleotides. Four rounds of PCR, combining the SP2 primer with nested alpha and beta constant-region primers, were used to amplify the ligated cDNA. The raw public data were reprocessed by TCRdb itself: fastp quality trimming at Q25, MiXCR clonotype calling, in-frame beta chains only. Each CDR3 protein appears once, grouped with its most common genes and DNA. The sample table holds about 140,000 distinct CDR3 sequences, of which approximately 21% were seen once. 0.6% to 0.7% of the sample rests with the top ten. These receptors are not linked to any known antigen.

On the study overall, not on this receptor specifically: A few larger clonotypes were found in naive repertoires, especially CD8, and these larger clonotypes were possibly memory cells re-expressing CD45RA.

The sample comprised naive CD8+ T cells from blood. In light of the paper, this sample's cell subset or site label describes: naive T cells, CD45RA high CD27+. The receptors were sampled from a human donor in good health.

The chain is built from TRBV11-2 and TRBJ1-4; D perhaps matches TRBD1 (6 bases). CDR3 size: 17 residues. CDR1 is SGHAT and CDR2 is FQNNGV in the germline V gene. V lost 1 base and J 3 bases, leaving 15 bases between the germline ends. Here the CDR3 DNA reads TGTGCCAGCAGCTTAGTGGGCAGGGGAGGTGCTAATGAAAAACTGTTTTTT. Its protein product is CASSLVGRGGANEKLFF.

This clonotype was counted between two and nine times. This chain links TRBV2 with TRBJ1-1, with no clear D. Germline V gene sequence: CDR1 SNHLY, CDR2 FYNNEI. The CDR3 length is 13 residues. V dropped 6 bases and J dropped 5 bases, with 13 bases sitting between them. The CDR3 sequence: CASRFSSGTEAFF. The CDR3 DNA sequence: TGTGCCAGCAGATTTAGCTCGGGGACTGAAGCTTTCTTT.

This clonotype is deemed medium-sized. The V and J genes are TRBV11-2 and TRBJ2-3; no clear D. The CDR3 covers 12 residues. Deletions cut 1 base from V and 4 bases from J, with 3 bases between. Germline-derived CDR1 and CDR2 are SGHAT and FQNNGV. The CDR3 nucleotides are TGTGCCAGCAGCTTAGGGTCAGATACGCAGTATTTT. Residues: CASSLGSDTQYF. Based on the CDR3 plus reference TRBV11-2 and TRBJ2-3, the full variable domain is EAGVAQSPRYKIIEKRQSVAFWCNPISGHATLYWYQQILGQGPKLLIQFQNNGVVDDSQLPKDRFSAERLKGVDSTLKIQPAKLEDSAVYLCASSLGSDTQYFGPGTRLTVL.

The J gene is TRBJ2-7, the V gene TRBV12-3 or TRBV12-4; 12 nucleotides agree with TRBD2. The CDR3 is 18 residues long. Unmatched junction bases numbered 15, after V lost 3 bases and J lost 6 bases. CDR3 sequence: CASSFLLTGTSGLFEQYF. DNA of the CDR3: TGTGCCAGCAGTTTTCTTTTAACCGGGACTAGCGGGCTTTTCGAGCAGTACTTC.

V and J are TRBV7-9 and TRBJ2-7; perhaps TRBD1 as D (6 bases). CDR3 length: 14 amino acids. V gave up 6 bases and J gave up 1 base, with 13 bases separating them. The germline V gene encodes CDR1 SEHNR and CDR2 FQNEAQ (reference sequence). In nucleotides, the CDR3 is TGTGCCAGCAGTACCACCGGGACATCCTACGAGCAGTACTTC. Protein product: CASSTTGTSYEQYF.

This clonotype was counted between two and nine times. The genes are TRBV12-5 and TRBJ2-3, with D tentatively TRBD2 (6 bases). The CDR3 loop spans 22 amino acids. CDR1 is LGHNT, CDR2 FRNRAP, per germline. V was shortened by 0 bases and J by 2 bases, with 30 bases between the two germline ends. The CDR3 reads CASGLVRSGIAVLNNSTDTQYF. CDR3 coding DNA: TGTGCTAGTGGTTTGGTAAGGTCGGGTATAGCGGTCCTAAACAATTCCACAGATACGCAGTATTTT. Filled out from reference TRBV12-5 and TRBJ2-3, the complete variable domain reads DARVTQTPRHKVTEMGQEVTMRCQPILGHNTVFWYRQTMMQGLELLAYFRNRAPLDDSGMPKDRFSAEMPDATLATLKIQPSEPRDSAVYFCASGLVRSGIAVLNNSTDTQYFGPGTRLTVL.

This clonotype came up a few times. The CDR3 DNA is TGTGCCAGCAGCTCGGCCGGGGAAGAGACCCAGTACTTC. Translated: CASSSAGEETQYF. The V and J genes are TRBV9 and TRBJ2-5, with D perhaps matching TRBD2 (5 bases). The V gene lost 4 bases and the J gene lost 3 bases, with 10 bases spanning the gap. The CDR3 contains 13 residues. In germline, CDR1 is SGDLS, CDR2 YYNGEE.

This clonotype occurred a few times. The CDR3, as DNA: TGTGCCAGCAGCTTAGGAGGAAATGAAGACGAGCAGTACTTC. Its translation: CASSLGGNEDEQYF. V usage is TRBV7-8 and J usage is TRBJ2-7; D not resolved. CDR3 length equals 14 residues. Germline-derived CDR1 and CDR2 are SGHVS and FQNEAQ. V lost 1 base, J lost 5 bases, and 12 bases lay in between.

The J gene is TRBJ2-3, the V gene TRBV2, with D perhaps TRBD2 (6 bases). Per the germline V gene, CDR1 is SNHLY and CDR2 is FYNNEI. With 3 bases removed from V and 0 bases from J, the gap between germline ends came to 10 bases. The CDR3 contains 15 residues. This CDR3 is CASSDEGTSTDTQYF. DNA of the CDR3: TGTGCCAGCAGTGATGAGGGGACTAGCACAGATACGCAGTATTTT.

In its sample, this clonotype was seen a few times. The chain has TRBV4-1 and TRBJ2-5; D gene unclear. CDR1 MGHRA and CDR2 YSYEKL come from the germline V gene. Trimming cost V 7 bases and J 1 base, with 16 bases left between them. CDR3 length equals 15 residues. In DNA, the CDR3 is TGCGCCAGCACCGACTTCGCGGAGACCCAAGAGACCCAGTACTTC. It encodes CASTDFAETQETQYF.

The V gene is TRBV12-3 or TRBV12-4, the J gene TRBJ2-3; 8 bases align to TRBD1. With V trimmed by 5 bases and J by 6 bases, 13 bases remained unmatched. The CDR3 contains 16 residues. The CDR3 region is CASSPYPDRDPDTQYF. CDR3 nucleotides: TGTGCCAGCAGTCCCTATCCGGACAGGGATCCGGATACGCAGTATTTT.

This chain joins TRBV28 and TRBJ1-5; the match to TRBD1 covers 9 bases. The CDR3 has 12 residues. With V trimmed by 9 bases and J by 4 bases, 1 base remained unmatched. Per the germline V gene, CDR1 is MDHEN and CDR2 is SYDVKM. CDR3 sequence reads: CASGTGNQPQHF. CDR3 coding DNA: TGTGCCAGTGGGACAGGGAATCAGCCCCAGCATTTT.

The V gene is TRBV6-5, the J gene TRBJ2-7, with 10 bases that match TRBD2. The CDR3 is made up of 15 amino acids. Looked up from germline, CDR1 is MNHEY and CDR2 is SVGAGI. J gave up 3 bases and V 4 bases, and 6 bases lay outside the gene matches. This CDR3 is CASSLSGRADYEQYF. CDR3 in DNA: TGTGCCAGCAGTTTAAGCGGGAGGGCCGACTACGAGCAGTACTTC.

This clonotype was seen only a few times. This chain links TRBV4-1 with TRBJ1-1; D may be TRBD1 (5 bases). The germline CDR1 and CDR2 sequences are MGHRA and YSYEKL. The CDR3 extends over 13 amino acids. The V and J ends lost 7 bases and 5 bases respectively, with 14 bases between them. In DNA form, the CDR3 reads TGCGCCAGCATTCCACCCGGGGGGACTGAAGCTTTCTTT. Translating gives CASIPPGGTEAFF.

The chain employs TRBV29-1 and TRBJ2-7, with TRBD1 matching 10 bases. CDR3 length: 16 amino acids. J was trimmed by 2 bases and V by 2 bases; bases with no gene match: 9. Germline CDR1 SQVTM, CDR2 ANQGSEA. This CDR3 reads CSVELSGTGVAYEQYF. The CDR3 DNA sequence: TGCAGCGTTGAACTATCCGGGACAGGGGTAGCCTACGAGCAGTACTTC.

The chain couples TRBV12-3 or TRBV12-4 to TRBJ2-1, with 9 bases matching TRBD1. The CDR3 sequence is 16 residues long. The V segment lost 5 bases and the J segment 4 bases; nucleotides outside the gene matches: 9. CDR3 DNA sequence: TGTGCCAGCAGTCCGGGGGACAGGGAGTTTTACAATGAGCAGTTCTTC. Its translation is CASSPGDREFYNEQFF.

This clonotype was seen only a few times. V and J are TRBV5-1 and TRBJ1-1; TRBD1 might be the D (5 bases). Germline assignment: CDR1 SGHRS and CDR2 YFSETQ. Trimming took off 3 bases at V and 3 bases at J, with 9 bases between the two ends. The CDR3 extends over 13 amino acids. The CDR3 reads CASSYLGDTEAFF. In nucleotides, the CDR3 is TGCGCCAGCAGCTACTTAGGGGACACTGAAGCTTTCTTT.

The gene calls are TRBV27 and TRBJ2-3, with TRBD1 matching over 8 bases. From germline, CDR1 is MNHEY and CDR2 SMNVEV (reference sequence). The CDR3 length is 15 residues. The V gene end was trimmed by 2 bases and the J gene end by 5 bases; junction bases not matched to a gene: 6. The DNA for the CDR3 is TGTGCCAGCAGTTTACTTCAGGGGGCTAAAGATACGCAGTATTTT. Protein: CASSLLQGAKDTQYF.

This clonotype was observed a few times. V is TRBV6-2 or TRBV6-3 and J is TRBJ2-1, with 9 bases matching TRBD2. The germline V gene encodes CDR1 MNHEY and CDR2 SVGEGT. The CDR3 has 15 amino acids. V lost 6 bases and J lost 0; bases outside the gene matches: 3. The CDR3 protein is CASRFSGSSYNEQFF. The CDR3 DNA sequence: TGTGCCAGCAGGTTTAGCGGGAGCTCCTACAATGAGCAGTTCTTC.

The gene calls are TRBV27 and TRBJ2-7; no clear D. CDR3 size: 13 residues. In germline, CDR1 is MNHEY, CDR2 SMNVEV (reference sequence). Trimming stripped 5 bases from V and 2 bases from J, with 10 bases between. The CDR3 DNA is TGTGCCAGCAGTCACACACGGACCTACGAGCAGTACTTC. This encodes CASSHTRTYEQYF.

The table lists this clonotype with a few counts. The chain employs TRBV29-1 and TRBJ2-7; TRBD2 matches at 10 bases. Trimming at V came to 1 base and at J to 5 bases, leaving 14 bases not matched to a gene. The CDR3 contains 17 residues. Germline V CDR1 and CDR2: SQVTM, ANQGSEA. CDR3 amino acids: CSVEGLAGEFRIDEQYF. The CDR3 DNA reads TGCAGCGTTGAAGGGCTAGCGGGAGAATTTCGGATCGACGAGCAGTACTTC.

The J gene is TRBJ2-3, the V gene TRBV28; no definite D call. From germline, CDR1 is MDHEN and CDR2 SYDVKM. This CDR3 comprises 10 residues. V was shortened by 8 bases and J by 4 bases, with 4 bases between the two germline ends. The CDR3 sequence: CASRPDTQYF. The CDR3 coding sequence is TGTGCCAGCCGCCCAGATACGCAGTATTTT.

This clonotype was observed a single time. The V gene is TRBV28, the J gene TRBJ2-5; 9 bases agree with TRBD2. This CDR3 is built from 15 residues. V gave up 3 bases and J gave up 5 bases; unmatched junction bases: 7. The germline V gene has CDR1 MDHEN and CDR2 SYDVKM. The CDR3 reads CASSLLAGYGETQYF. As DNA, the CDR3 is TGTGCCAGCAGTTTGCTAGCGGGATACGGGGAGACCCAGTACTTC.

The rearrangement uses TRBV20-1 and TRBJ1-2; TRBD1 might be the D (5 bases). The CDR3 totals 13 residues. CDR1 is DFQATT, CDR2 SNEGSKA, per germline (reference sequence). The CDR3 sequence is CSTGGQDNYGYTF. CDR3 DNA: TGCAGCACAGGTGGGCAGGATAACTATGGCTACACCTTC.

The chain is built from TRBV28 and TRBJ2-1; tentative D call: TRBD2 (5 bases). V lost 3 bases and J 4 bases, leaving 13 bases between the germline ends. The germline V gene has CDR1 MDHEN and CDR2 SYDVKM. CDR3 length: 15 residues. The CDR3 DNA sequence: TGTGCCAGCAGTTTCCTAGTGGGAGAGTACAATGAGCAGTTCTTC. It codes for CASSFLVGEYNEQFF.